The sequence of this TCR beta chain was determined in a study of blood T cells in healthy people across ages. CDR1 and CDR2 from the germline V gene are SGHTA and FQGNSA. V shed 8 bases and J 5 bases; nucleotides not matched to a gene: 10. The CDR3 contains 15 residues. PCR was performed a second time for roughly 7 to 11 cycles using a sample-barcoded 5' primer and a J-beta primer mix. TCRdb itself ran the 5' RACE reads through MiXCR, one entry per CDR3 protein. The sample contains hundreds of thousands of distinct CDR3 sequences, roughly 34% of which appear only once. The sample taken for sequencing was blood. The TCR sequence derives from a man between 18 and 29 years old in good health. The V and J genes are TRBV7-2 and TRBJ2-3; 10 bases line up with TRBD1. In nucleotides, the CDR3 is TGTGCCAGCCGGAATGCGGGACAGGGGATAGATACGCAGTATTTT. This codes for CASRNAGQGIDTQYF.